The next 5 T cell receptor beta chains were all read from a single sample in a study of CD4 T cells in relation to SARS-CoV-2 and coronaviruses. Repertoires were generated with immunoSEQ multiplex PCR, while TCRdb's copy carries only in-frame clones and drops some. The sample lists 20,000 to 25,000 clones, about 70% occurring once. Unexposed donor CD4+ T cells date from about 2011-2018, before the COVID-19 pandemic. The cells were cultured for about 10 days before CD4+ T cells were isolated. No antigen has been assigned to these receptors. Material for sequencing was CD4+ T cells from PBMCs, cultured in vitro. The source of these receptors is a human donor in good health.

The rearrangement links TRBV4-2 to TRBJ1-6; D unclear. Germline V CDR1 and CDR2: LGHNA, YNFKEQ. V dropped 5 bases and J dropped 3 bases, with 26 bases sitting between them. The CDR3 has 20 residues. CDR3 protein: CASSATTQRLAGFYNSPLHF. The CDR3 region has the DNA TGTGCCAGCAGCGCTACCACCCAACGCCTCGCCGGGTTCTATAATTCACCCCTCCACTTT.

This sequence joins TRBV5-6 and TRBJ2-7; the match to TRBD1 covers 10 bases. From germline, CDR1 is SGHDT and CDR2 YYEEEE. The CDR3 spans 15 residues. The junction had 7 bases not matched to a gene; V was cut back by 1 base and J by 6 bases. The CDR3 bases are TGTGCCAGCAGCTTGTACGGGACAGGGGCCTCCGAGCAGTACTTC. Translating it yields CASSLYGTGASEQYF.

The chain employs TRBV5-3 and TRBJ2-3, with unresolved D. TRBV5-3 is reported as an ORF; its role is uncertain. V was pared by 7 bases and J by 3 bases, with 15 bases between. CDR3 length: 14 residues. As DNA, the CDR3 is TGTGCCAGATCCCCCCGCGGAGAGACAGATACGCAGTATTTT. Protein product: CARSPRGETDTQYF.

The chain uses TRBV4-1 and TRBJ2-3; 9 nucleotides line up with TRBD2. Trimming removed 1 base from V and 2 bases from J; junction bases left unmatched: 7. Germline V gene data show CDR1 as MGHRA and CDR2 as YSYEKL. The CDR3 totals 17 residues. CDR3 bases: TGCGCCAGCAGCCAAGTTGAAGCGGGGGGTCCCACAGATACGCAGTATTTT. It encodes CASSQVEAGGPTDTQYF.

This clone was detected a few times. The chain employs TRBV12-3 or TRBV12-4 and TRBJ2-1; D gene unclear. The V end was cut by 4 bases, the J end by 6 bases, with 10 bases between. The CDR3 is 13 residues long. CDR3 sequence: CASSSGPANEQFF. CDR3 in DNA: TGTGCCAGCAGTTCGGGCCCTGCCAATGAGCAGTTCTTC.